This is a list of T cell receptor beta chains from one sample in a study of monozygotic twins with inflammatory bowel disease. TCRdb reprocessed the 5' RACE reads; each CDR3 protein has one entry and no DNA is given. Its table records around 380,000 distinct CDR3 sequences. The sample consisted of blood. All receptors come from a human donor with ulcerative colitis or Crohn's disease, or a healthy co-twin of an affected twin (not recorded which). The CDR3 runs from the conserved cysteine through the conserved F or W.

J gene | CDR3 length | V gene | CDR3 protein
TRBJ2-2 | 15 | TRBV7-9 | CASSSRDIQGGELFF
TRBJ1-4 | 15 | TRBV12-3/TRBV12-4 | CASSLARGLGEKLFF
TRBJ1-5 | 17 | TRBV28 | CASTSDRRGGLNQPQHF
TRBJ1-2 | 12 | TRBV7-2 | CASKQIHYGYTF
TRBJ1-2 | 17 | TRBV3-1 | CASSPGPERLRIYGYTF
TRBJ1-1 | 15 | TRBV6-2/TRBV6-3 | CASTQPRLPKTEAFF
TRBJ2-5 | 16 | TRBV4-3 | CASSQDLSTARQTQYF
TRBJ1-2 | 14 | TRBV12-3/TRBV12-4 | CASSFAGTGYGYTF
TRBJ1-5 | 17 | TRBV18 | CASSGGSQPYSNQPQHF
TRBJ2-4 | 15 | TRBV6-5 | CASSSIRGRENIQYF
TRBJ2-1 | 17 | TRBV27 | CASSLRTGWVSGNEQFF
TRBJ2-3 | 14 | TRBV6-1 | CASRKLGPWDTQYF
TRBJ2-7 | 13 | TRBV30 | CAWSVGQGDEQYF
TRBJ1-2 | 13 | TRBV5-6 | CASSTKTGIGYTF
TRBJ2-1 | 15 | TRBV5-1 | CASSTTSGSFNEQFF
TRBJ2-3 | 18 | TRBV4-3 | CASSQGTSGHPSTDTQYF
TRBJ1-5 | 14 | TRBV12-3/TRBV12-4 | CASSHGTSNQPQHF
TRBJ2-7 | 13 | TRBV20-1 | CSARVLNSYEQYF
TRBJ2-3 | 17 | TRBV5-1 | CASSSLLAGGLADTQYF
TRBJ1-1 | 16 | TRBV5-1 | CASSLQLRGGDTEAFF
TRBJ2-2 | 19 | TRBV4-3 | CASSQTDGLAGGRSGELFF
TRBJ1-2 | 12 | TRBV12-3/TRBV12-4 | CASTASTYGYTF
TRBJ2-2 | 12 | TRBV5-4 | CASSLVVGELFF
TRBJ2-3 | 15 | TRBV9 | CASSVDGGGADTQYF
TRBJ2-3 | 15 | TRBV5-1 | CASSLAGGETDTQYF
TRBJ2-7 | 16 | TRBV19 | CASSILPPTAPGEQYF
TRBJ2-2 | 14 | TRBV5-1 | CASSGTGSTGELFF
TRBJ1-1 | 12 | TRBV19 | CASSLRASEAFF
TRBJ2-1 | 15 | TRBV11-3 | CASSLEAGGINEQFF
TRBJ2-2 | 17 | TRBV7-2 | CASSLTSSGGATGELFF
TRBJ2-3 | 17 | TRBV6-1 | CASSTRTSGAGTDTQYF
TRBJ2-7 | 14 | TRBV20-1 | CSAGRTVITYEQYF
TRBJ1-1 | 14 | TRBV6-6 | CASSSQGEDTEAFF
TRBJ2-4 | 16 | TRBV5-1 | CASSLGQGRGKNIQYF
TRBJ2-7 | 18 | TRBV28 | CASSLLRAERNLAYEQYF